This T cell receptor (beta chain) is drawn from a study of blood T cell repertoires in COVID-19. The CDR3 has 14 residues. Trimming removed 0 bases at V and 7 bases at J, with 7 bases between. CDR1 is SEHNR and CDR2 is FQNEAQ in the germline V gene (reference sequence). Sequenced by immunoSEQ multiplex PCR; TCRdb stores in-frame clones only, minus some. The sample holds around 150,000 clones, around 84% seen once. Participants came from roughly 24 US areas, aged roughly 18 to 89 years. Grouping used clinical history reported by participants in a survey and questionnaire. All recovered Cohort 3 donors got two negative PCRs, got clearance, or saw symptom resolution.

Sequencing was done on a sample of PBMCs or T cells enriched from blood (not recorded which). The source is a man aged 50 to 60 who had recovered from COVID-19. The genes are TRBV7-9 and TRBJ1-6; D unresolved. CDR3 nucleotide sequence: TGTGCCAGCAGCTTAGCGGAGGCGAATTCACCCCTCCACTTT. Protein product: CASSLAEANSPLHF. Full variable domain (missing parts from reference TRBV7-9 and TRBJ1-6): DTGVSQNPRHKITKRGQNVTFRCDPISEHNRLYWYRQTLGQGPEFLTYFQNEAQLEKSRLLSDRFSAERPKGSFSTLEIQRTEQGDSAMYLCASSLAEANSPLHFGNGTRLTVT.